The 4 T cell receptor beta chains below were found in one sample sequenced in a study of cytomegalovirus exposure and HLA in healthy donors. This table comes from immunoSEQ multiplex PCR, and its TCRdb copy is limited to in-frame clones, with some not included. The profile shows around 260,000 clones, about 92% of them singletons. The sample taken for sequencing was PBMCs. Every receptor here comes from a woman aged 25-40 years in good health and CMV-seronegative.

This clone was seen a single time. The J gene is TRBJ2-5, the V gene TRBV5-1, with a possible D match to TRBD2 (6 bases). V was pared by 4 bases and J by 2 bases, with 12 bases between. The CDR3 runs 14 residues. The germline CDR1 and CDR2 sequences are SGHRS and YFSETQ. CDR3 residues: CASSPGLQQETQYF. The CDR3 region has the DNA TGCGCCAGCAGCCCCGGACTACAACAAGAGACCCAGTACTTC.

In DNA form, the CDR3 reads TGTGCCAGCAGTTACGGTAGTGACAGAGAGGATACGCAGTATTTT. This codes for CASSYGSDREDTQYF. This sequence joins TRBV6-8 and TRBJ2-3; TRBD1 is a possible D gene (5 bases). Germline assignment: CDR1 MNHGY and CDR2 SAAAGT. This CDR3 spans 15 amino acids. V lost 2 bases, J lost 6 bases, and 15 bases lay in between.

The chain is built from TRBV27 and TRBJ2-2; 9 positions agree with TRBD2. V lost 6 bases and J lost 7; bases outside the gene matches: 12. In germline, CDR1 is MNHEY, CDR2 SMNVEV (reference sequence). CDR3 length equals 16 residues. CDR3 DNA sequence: TGTGCCAGCAGCCCTCTTTGGCGGGAGGGCGTCGGGGAGCTGTTTTTT. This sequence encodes CASSPLWREGVGELFF.

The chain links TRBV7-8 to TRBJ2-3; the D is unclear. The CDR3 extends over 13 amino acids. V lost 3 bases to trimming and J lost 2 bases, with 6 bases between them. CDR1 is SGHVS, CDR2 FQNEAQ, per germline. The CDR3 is CASSLTHTDTQYF. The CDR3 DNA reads TGTGCCAGCAGCTTGACCCACACAGATACGCAGTATTTT.